Listed below are T cell receptor beta chains from one sample, sequenced in a study of human T cells and chemical hapten exposure. TCRdb recomputed calls from the RACE reads with MiXCR, one row per CDR3 protein. Here the sample spans about 77,000 distinct CDR3 sequences, about 9.2% being singletons. The sequenced material came from whole blood. Receptors originate from a female donor in good health. Some clones in this sample may be carry-over from other donors' samples. CDR3s include the opening cysteine and the closing phenylalanine or tryptophan. The D gene is left open where the match is weak. Expanded clones are given a class, and other clones once, few, many or no size at all.

clone_size	j_call	v_call	d_call	cdr3_nt	cdr3_aa
many	TRBJ2-3	TRBV5-1	TRBD1	TGCGCCAGCAGCGTTACGGGACAGGGCCCGACGCAGTATTTT	CASSVTGQGPTQYF
NA	TRBJ2-4	TRBV29-1	NA	TGCAGCGTTGAGTATCCAAAAAACATTCAGTACTTC	CSVEYPKNIQYF
NA	TRBJ2-7	TRBV10-3	TRBD1	TGTGCCATCACGGGACAGGGGGGCGGCGAGCAGTACTTC	CAITGQGGGEQYF
few	TRBJ2-5	TRBV7-9	NA	TGTGCCAGCAGCCCCGACGTCATCTTGGTCCAAGAGACCCAGTACTTC	CASSPDVILVQETQYF
few	TRBJ2-1	TRBV29-1	NA	TGCAGCGCTCGCCCCCCGGGGGTATACAATGAGCAGTTCTTC	CSARPPGVYNEQFF
NA	TRBJ2-3	TRBV4-1	NA	TGCGCCAGCAGCCGGGGGGTGGGATGCACAGATACGCAGTATTTT	CASSRGVGCTDTQYF
many	TRBJ1-5	TRBV4-1	NA	TGCGCCAGCAGCCAAATTGGGTTTCAGCCCCAGCATTTT	CASSQIGFQPQHF
NA	TRBJ1-6	TRBV6-5	TRBD1	TGTGCCAGCAGTTCGGGACAGGAAAATTCACCCCTCCACTTT	CASSSGQENSPLHF
few	TRBJ1-5	TRBV12-3/TRBV12-4	NA	TGTGCCAGCAGTTCACAGGATAAAGGTCAGCCCCAGCATTTT	CASSSQDKGQPQHF
many	TRBJ1-1	TRBV20-1	TRBD1	TGCAGTGCTAGACTTATAGTCAGGGGGCGGGATCGGTCTGAAGCTTTCTTT	CSARLIVRGRDRSEAFF
many	TRBJ2-6	TRBV4-2	NA	TGTGCCAGCAGCCAAGGGACAGCAGAAAACAACGTCCTGACTTTC	CASSQGTAENNVLTF
NA	TRBJ2-7	TRBV6-2/TRBV6-3	NA	TGTGCCAGCAGTTACTCTTGGAGGTCCTACGAGCAGTACTTC	CASSYSWRSYEQYF
NA	TRBJ2-1	TRBV7-8	NA	TGTGCCAGCAAAATGCGCTCCTACAATGAGCAGTTCTTC	CASKMRSYNEQFF
few	TRBJ1-1	TRBV20-1	NA	TGCAGTGCTAGAGTTGACTCACAGGGATGGAGGACTGAAGCTTTCTTT	CSARVDSQGWRTEAFF
many	TRBJ2-3	TRBV28	NA	TGTGCCAGCAGTCAGAAGTTCACAGATACGCAGTATTTT	CASSQKFTDTQYF
many	TRBJ1-5	TRBV4-3	TRBD1	TGCGCCAGCAGCCCGGACAGGCTCAGTCAGCCCCAGCATTTT	CASSPDRLSQPQHF
many	TRBJ1-1	TRBV12-3/TRBV12-4	NA	TGTGCCAGCCTCTTCCCCTCTTTAAGGGCGGGAACTGAAGCTTTCTTT	CASLFPSLRAGTEAFF
NA	TRBJ1-5	TRBV3-1	TRBD1	TGTGCCAGCAGCCCCAACCGAGGGGGCTCAGGCCAGCCCCAGAATTTT	CASSPNRGGSGQPQNF
NA	TRBJ2-7	TRBV6-6	NA	TGTGCCAGCAGTTACCCGACAGGTTTAGGCCACGAGCAGTACTTC	CASSYPTGLGHEQYF
few	TRBJ1-4	TRBV7-6	NA	TGTGCCAGCAGCTTGCCTACACAGGGTGTTAATGAAAAACTGTTTTTT	CASSLPTQGVNEKLFF
many	TRBJ2-3	TRBV9	TRBD2	TGTGCCAGCAGCGCCGAGAGCGGGGGGGCAACAGATACGCAGTATTTT	CASSAESGGATDTQYF
NA	TRBJ1-1	TRBV5-1	TRBD1	TGCGCCAGCAGCTCACACGACAGGGGTTCGAGCACTGAAGCTTTCTTT	CASSSHDRGSSTEAFF
few	TRBJ2-1	TRBV7-2	NA	TGTGCCAGCAGCTTAGGAGAATACAATGAGCAGTTCTTC	CASSLGEYNEQFF
NA	TRBJ2-7	TRBV7-8	NA	TGTGCCAGCAGTAGGACCCGCACGGAGCAGTACTTC	CASSRTRTEQYF
few	TRBJ2-3	TRBV20-1	NA	TGCAGCGGCAGGGGCACAGATACGCAGTATTTT	CSGRGTDTQYF